A selection of T cell receptor beta chains follows, all from one sample in a study of blood T cells in healthy people across ages. From the 5' RACE reads, TCRdb called clonotypes with MiXCR, one entry per CDR3 protein. In the table there are hundreds of thousands of distinct CDR3 sequences, approximately 30% of which are singletons. The sample taken for sequencing was blood. The receptor set was obtained from a woman older than 75 in good health. The CDR3 runs from the conserved cysteine through the conserved F or W. The D gene is left open where the match is weak. Some rows have no size entry. The others give once, few or many, or a class for an expanded clone.

>TRBJ2-7|TRBD2|TRBV6-5|NA
CASSYSKNGGGSYEQYF
TGTGCCAGCAGTTACTCGAAGAATGGCGGGGGCTCCTACGAGCAGTACTTC
>TRBJ2-3|NA|TRBV11-1|many
CASTQDGQGGGDTQYF
TGTGCCAGCACCCAGGATGGGCAGGGAGGGGGAGATACGCAGTATTTT
>TRBJ1-1|NA|TRBV11-2|NA
CASSSLDVFF
TGTGCCAGCAGCTCCCTGGATGTTTTCTTT
>TRBJ2-7|NA|TRBV20-1|NA
CSARILGEQYF
TGCAGTGCCCGAATATTGGGCGAGCAGTACTTC
>TRBJ2-5|TRBD1|TRBV29-1|NA
CSVVGQDQETQYF
TGCAGCGTTGTGGGACAGGACCAAGAGACCCAGTACTTC
>TRBJ1-4|NA|TRBV15|NA
CATSRIETEAFLRKLFF
TGTGCCACCAGCAGGATCGAGACAGAAGCTTTTCTCCGGAAACTGTTTTTT
>TRBJ1-5|TRBD1|TRBV5-1|many
CASSPQGLFQPQHF
TGCGCCAGCAGCCCACAGGGGTTATTTCAGCCCCAGCATTTT
>TRBJ1-4|NA|TRBV27|NA
CASSRDRVTNEKLFF
TGTGCCAGCAGCCGAGACCGGGTTACAAATGAAAAACTGTTTTTT
>TRBJ1-2|TRBD1|TRBV27|many
CASSLSSQGANYGYTF
TGTGCCAGCAGTTTATCAAGTCAGGGGGCTAACTATGGCTACACCTTC
>TRBJ1-1|TRBD1|TRBV20-1|NA
CSARVGTGGTEAFF
TGCAGTGCTAGGGTTGGGACAGGGGGCACTGAAGCTTTCTTT
>TRBJ2-7|TRBD1|TRBV20-1|NA
CSAAVTGGLYEQYF
TGCAGTGCTGCCGTGACAGGGGGCTTATACGAGCAGTACTTC
>TRBJ1-1|NA|TRBV7-2|many
CASSFSADVTTEAFF
TGTGCCAGCAGCTTTAGTGCAGACGTGACCACTGAAGCTTTCTTT
>TRBJ2-7|NA|TRBV7-2|NA
CASSLIRQSYEQYF
TGTGCCAGCAGCTTAATTCGGCAGTCCTACGAGCAGTACTTC
>TRBJ2-7|NA|TRBV9|many
CASSVGAGGTYEQYF
TGTGCCAGCAGCGTAGGGGCAGGGGGGACCTACGAGCAGTACTTC
>TRBJ1-4|TRBD1|TRBV25-1|NA
CASGGQGDGKLFF
TGTGCCAGCGGGGGACAGGGTGACGGAAAACTGTTTTTT
>TRBJ1-1|NA|TRBV29-1|many
CSVLTNSGSTEAFF
TGCAGCGTACTGACAAACTCTGGAAGCACTGAAGCTTTCTTT
>TRBJ2-5|TRBD2|TRBV6-2/TRBV6-3|many
CAMRASGGRQETQYF
TGTGCCATGCGAGCTAGCGGGGGCCGACAAGAGACCCAGTACTTC
>TRBJ1-1|NA|TRBV20-1|NA
CSARSHAQAYDEAFF
TGCAGTGCTAGATCTCATGCCCAGGCTTACGATGAAGCTTTCTTT
>TRBJ1-1|NA|TRBV2|few
CASSEAVRAWGGGTEAFF
TGTGCCAGCAGTGAAGCAGTGAGGGCCTGGGGGGGGGGAACTGAAGCTTTCTTT
>TRBJ2-7|TRBD1|TRBV5-1|many
CASSPGQGLDEQYF
TGCGCCAGCAGCCCGGGACAGGGGCTGGACGAGCAGTACTTC
>TRBJ1-3|NA|TRBV9|few
CASSVDGRPGNTIYF
TGTGCCAGCAGCGTAGACGGGAGGCCCGGAAACACCATATATTTT
>TRBJ1-3|NA|TRBV4-1|NA
CAGSQELGSGNTIYF
TGCGCCGGCAGCCAAGAATTAGGGTCTGGAAACACCATATATTTT
>TRBJ2-1|TRBD1|TRBV10-3|many
CAISESGQGSYNEQFF
TGTGCCATCAGTGAGTCTGGACAGGGCTCCTACAATGAGCAGTTCTTC
>TRBJ2-1|TRBD1|TRBV7-2|many
CASSLPGQGHNEQFF
TGTGCCAGCAGCTTACCAGGACAGGGACACAATGAGCAGTTCTTC
>TRBJ2-2|NA|TRBV7-6|NA
CASSRPRANTGELFF
TGTGCCAGCAGCCGACCTCGAGCGAACACCGGGGAGCTGTTTTTT
>TRBJ2-3|NA|TRBV20-1|once
CSATPLFTDTQYF
TGCAGCGCCACGCCACTTTTCACAGATACGCAGTATTTT
>TRBJ2-7|NA|TRBV6-5|many
CASSRRGREQYF
TGTGCCAGCAGCCGACGGGGGCGGGAGCAGTACTTC
>TRBJ2-7|TRBD1|TRBV20-1|few
CSASAGTAVRAEQYF
TGCAGTGCTAGCGCCGGGACAGCAGTACGGGCCGAGCAGTACTTC
>TRBJ1-4|TRBD1|TRBV7-9|many
CASSPGQREKLFF
TGTGCCAGCAGCCCGGGACAGAGGGAAAAACTGTTTTTT
>TRBJ1-5|NA|TRBV5-6|NA
CASSLWRWDLTNQPQHF
TGTGCCAGCAGCTTGTGGAGATGGGATCTCACCAATCAGCCCCAGCATTTT
>TRBJ1-2|NA|TRBV3-1|NA
CASSPPGGALYYGYTF
TGTGCCAGCAGCCCCCCGGGGGGGGCCCTATACTATGGCTACACCTTC
>TRBJ2-5|TRBD2|TRBV5-1|many
CASSSAGSGGAKTQYF
TGCGCCAGCAGCTCGGCTGGGAGCGGGGGGGCGAAGACCCAGTACTTC
>TRBJ2-1|TRBD1|TRBV14|NA
CASSQDWTGLAFGYNEQFF
TGTGCCAGCAGCCAAGATTGGACAGGGTTAGCGTTCGGCTACAATGAGCAGTTCTTC
>TRBJ2-5|TRBD2|TRBV6-2/TRBV6-3|many
CASSYRGTSGEGTQYF
TGTGCCAGCAGTTACAGAGGGACTAGCGGGGAGGGGACCCAGTACTTC
>TRBJ2-3|TRBD2|TRBV6-5|many
CASGTSGGQGGTDTQYF
TGTGCCAGCGGTACTAGCGGGGGGCAGGGGGGCACAGATACGCAGTATTTT
>TRBJ2-4|NA|TRBV29-1|many
CSVELGEAKNIQYF
TGCAGCGTTGAACTGGGGGAAGCCAAAAACATTCAGTACTTC
>TRBJ2-3|NA|TRBV5-5|NA
CASSLVHGTDMQYF
TGTGCCAGCAGCTTGGTACATGGCACAGATATGCAGTATTTT
>TRBJ2-3|NA|TRBV3-1|few
CASSQNPGGTDTQYF
TGTGCCAGCAGCCAAAACCCGGGGGGCACAGATACGCAGTATTTT
>TRBJ2-5|NA|TRBV7-6|NA
CASSRIGGQETQYF
TGTGCCAGCAGCCGCATTGGGGGGCAGGAGACCCAGTACTTC
>TRBJ1-1|TRBD1|TRBV18|NA
CASSPPGTGHRVRTTEAFF
TGTGCCAGCTCACCACCGGGGACAGGCCATAGAGTAAGGACCACTGAAGCTTTCTTT
>TRBJ1-5|NA|TRBV29-1|NA
CSPVGRPGNYSNQPQHF
TGCAGCCCTGTAGGACGCCCAGGGAATTATAGCAATCAGCCCCAGCATTTT
>TRBJ2-7|TRBD2|TRBV20-1|many
CSASSSGGASSYEQYF
TGCAGTGCTAGTTCAAGCGGGGGGGCTAGCTCCTACGAGCAGTACTTC